This T cell receptor beta chain was identified in a study of T cells after yellow fever vaccination. Study-wide findings and caveats: A large majority of primary-vaccination clones showed up again after the booster (approximately 95% CD4, 88% CD8). Abundant clonotypes (contaminants from the bulk population) could be present in FACS-sorted repertoires.

V was cut by 3 bases and J by 6 bases, with 11 bases left in between. This CDR3 comprises 13 residues. Germline CDR1 SEHNR, CDR2 FQNEAQ (reference sequence). Concerning this clonotype itself: The antigen remains undetermined.

Generation of TCR cDNA used 5'RACE template switching (which added a universal primer site and UMIs). Each CDR3 protein is one row after TCRdb ran MiXCR on the 5' RACE reads. The sample has hundreds of thousands of distinct CDR3 sequences; around 12% are singletons. The chain combines TRBV7-9 with TRBJ1-2; D remains unclear. The specimen was PBMCs, collected on the day of the yellow fever booster vaccination. The origin of this receptor is a man younger than 40 who received the YFV17D yellow fever vaccine. DNA for the CDR3: TGTGCCAGCAGCTTTGGCCGGCAGAATGGCTACACCTTC. This translates into CASSFGRQNGYTF.